Below, 21 T cell receptor beta chains from the same sample are listed, as sequenced in a study of PD-1 blockade in classical Hodgkin lymphoma. The time point is: cycle 4 day 1 (C4D1), after five to seven weeks of nivolumab. Relapses following autologous stem cell transplantation were seen in all patients, with brentuximab vedotin exposure varying. The assay was immunoSEQ multiplex PCR, and TCRdb's table has in-frame clones only and misses some. The profile shows 80,000 to 95,000 clones, 83% of them singletons. Sequencing used peripheral blood mononuclear cells (PBMCs), obtained before the fourth cycle of nivolumab. The origin of the receptors is a human donor with classical Hodgkin lymphoma.

V usage is TRBV5-1 and J usage is TRBJ2-5; D is undetermined. Trimming stripped 0 bases from V and 1 base from J, with 7 bases between. CDR1 is SGHRS, CDR2 YFSETQ, per germline. CDR3 length: 14 amino acids. CDR3 coding DNA: TGCGCCAGCAGCTTGGGTGCCCCCCAAGAGACCCAGTACTTC. It encodes CASSLGAPQETQYF.

The chain has TRBV6-6 and TRBJ2-1, with TRBD2 matching 7 bases. V shed 7 bases and J 6 bases; nucleotides not matched to a gene: 15. Germline CDR1 is MNHNY and CDR2 is SVGAGI (reference sequence). CDR3 length equals 16 residues. The chain's CDR3 is CASTPFSGGTANEQFF. CDR3 DNA sequence: TGTGCCAGCACCCCCTTCTCGGGAGGAACGGCCAATGAGCAGTTCTTC.

A few counts support this clone. The chain employs TRBV5-5 and TRBJ1-5; possibly TRBD1 for D (5 bases). The V end was cut by 2 bases, the J end by 4 bases, with 7 bases between. Germline assignment: CDR1 SGHKS and CDR2 YYEKEE (reference sequence). The CDR3 covers 13 residues. The CDR3 DNA sequence: TGTGCCAGCAGCTTAGCAGGGAATCAGCCCCAGCATTTT. This codes for CASSLAGNQPQHF.

This sequence joins TRBV10-3 and TRBJ2-3; D might be TRBD1 (5 bases). Germline lookup yields CDR1 ENHRY and CDR2 SYGVKD. The CDR3 has 16 residues. Trimming stripped 2 bases from V and 4 bases from J, with 16 bases between. As DNA, the CDR3 is TGTGCCATCAGTGAGGTGGTAGGGCTAGGGGCAGATACGCAGTATTTT. Translated: CAISEVVGLGADTQYF.

The chain combines TRBV11-2 with TRBJ1-2; no clear D gene. Trimming removed 0 bases from V and 0 bases from J, with 2 bases in between. Germline CDR1 and CDR2: SGHAT and FQNNGV. CDR3 length equals 13 residues. CDR3 nucleotides: TGTGCCAGCAGCTTAGAACCTAACTATGGCTACACCTTC. This translates into CASSLEPNYGYTF.

This clone was counted once. The J gene is TRBJ1-1, the V gene TRBV28; 10 bases align to TRBD1. The junction had 7 bases not matched to a gene; V was cut back by 2 bases and J by 4 bases. This CDR3 has 16 amino acids. Germline V lookup: CDR1 MDHEN, CDR2 SYDVKM. The CDR3 loop is CASSLRQGARGTEAFF. Here the CDR3 DNA reads TGTGCCAGCAGTTTACGACAGGGGGCGAGGGGCACTGAAGCTTTCTTT.

Turning to this clone: Additional DNA sequences in this sample encode the identical CDR3. J is TRBJ1-3 and V is TRBV7-9, with TRBD1 matching over 7 bases. CDR1 and CDR2 (germline): SEHNR, FQNEAQ (reference sequence). The CDR3 extends over 14 amino acids. After removal of 5 bases from V and 3 bases from J, the junction contained 4 bases not matched to a gene. The CDR3, as DNA: TGTGCCAGCAGCCCCGGGACAGTTGGAAACACCATATATTTT. Translating gives CASSPGTVGNTIYF.

The genes are TRBV29-1 and TRBJ2-3, with 12 bases fitting TRBD1. V dropped 7 bases and J dropped 5; count of bases not matched to a gene: 7. From germline, CDR1 is SQVTM and CDR2 ANQGSEA. This CDR3 is 14 amino acids long. Written as DNA, the CDR3 is TGCAGCGGCGGGTGGGACAGGGGGCGAGATACGCAGTATTTT. Translating it yields CSGGWDRGRDTQYF.

The chain links TRBV5-1 to TRBJ2-7, with TRBD1 matching over 9 bases. The length of the CDR3 is 14 residues. CDR1 and CDR2 (germline): SGHRS, YFSETQ. J was trimmed by 7 bases and V by 4 bases; bases with no gene match: 9. CDR3 bases: TGCGCCAGCAGCCCGGGACAGGGAGGGGCTGAGCAGTACTTC. Protein sequence: CASSPGQGGAEQYF.

Only one count was recorded for this clone. J is TRBJ2-7 and V is TRBV6-6; 7 bases fit TRBD2. Germline loops: CDR1 MNHNY, CDR2 SVGAGI (reference sequence). The CDR3 sequence is 15 residues long. The V and J ends lost 2 bases and 7 bases, in that order; junction bases with no gene match: 11. CDR3 bases: TGTGCCAGCAGTTACGTCGCTAGCGGAATGGGGGAGCAGTACTTC. This translates into CASSYVASGMGEQYF.

V is TRBV19 and J is TRBJ2-1; 10 bases line up with TRBD2. J was trimmed by 15 bases and V by 2 bases; bases with no gene match: 19. Per the germline V gene, CDR1 is LNHDA and CDR2 is SQIVND (reference sequence). There are 17 residues in the CDR3. CDR3 in amino acids: CASSIPGLAESNEHRFF. The CDR3 DNA reads as TGTGCCAGTAGTATACCCGGACTAGCGGAATCTAATGAGCATCGGTTCTTC.

This chain links TRBV9 with TRBJ2-7; no reliable D call. The CDR3 totals 15 residues. Germline lookup yields CDR1 SGDLS and CDR2 YYNGEE. Trimming shortened V by 2 bases and J by 1 base, and 13 bases separated the two germline ends. The CDR3 DNA reads TGTGCCAGCAGCGTGGGGTGGGGATCATCCTACGAGCAGTACTTC. Translation gives CASSVGWGSSYEQYF.

The chain is built from TRBV28 and TRBJ2-7; 11 bases map to TRBD2. V lost 6 bases and J lost 2; bases outside the gene matches: 6. CDR3 length: 15 residues. Germline loops: CDR1 MDHEN, CDR2 SYDVKM. CDR3 sequence reads: CASRQRLAGPYEQYF. In DNA, the CDR3 is TGTGCCAGCAGGCAAAGACTAGCGGGGCCCTACGAGCAGTACTTC.

The chain couples TRBV4-2 to TRBJ2-2, with TRBD1 as a possible D gene (5 bases). The V and J ends lost 0 bases and 9 bases respectively, with 11 bases between them. This CDR3 spans 14 amino acids. Germline CDR1 is LGHNA and CDR2 is YNFKEQ. The CDR3 nucleotides read TGTGCCAGCAGCCAAGACCAACAGGTACGGGAGCTGTTTTTT. Its protein product is CASSQDQQVRELFF.

The chain uses TRBV29-1 and TRBJ2-1; 10 nucleotides match TRBD2. This CDR3 has 14 residues. Germline loops: CDR1 SQVTM, CDR2 ANQGSEA. J gave up 5 bases and V 7 bases, and 8 bases lay outside the gene matches. Written as DNA, the CDR3 is TGCAGCGCCTCCCGCGGGACTAGCGACAATGAGCAGTTCTTC. Its protein is CSASRGTSDNEQFF.

V usage is TRBV28 and J usage is TRBJ2-3; D may correspond to TRBD1 or TRBD2 (5 bases each). The germline V gene has CDR1 MDHEN and CDR2 SYDVKM. This CDR3 region has 15 residues. V was shortened by 3 bases and J by 1 base, with 11 bases between the two germline ends. The CDR3 DNA follows: TGTGCCAGCAGTTTTGAGGGGTGGGGCACAGATACGCAGTATTTT. Its protein is CASSFEGWGTDTQYF.

CDR3 in amino acids: CASSRLAGGSSYNEQFF. CDR3 coding DNA: TGTGCCAGCAGCAGACTAGCGGGAGGTAGCTCCTACAATGAGCAGTTCTTC. This sequence joins TRBV5-6 and TRBJ2-1, with TRBD2 matching 13 bases. J lost 0 bases, V lost 4 bases, and 4 bases had no gene match. This CDR3 contains 17 residues. Germline V gene data show CDR1 as SGHDT and CDR2 as YYEEEE.

This sequence joins TRBV6-6 and TRBJ1-2; D not resolved. V was trimmed by 2 bases and J by 0 bases, leaving 10 bases between them. The CDR3 consists of 15 residues. Germline loops: CDR1 MNHNY, CDR2 SVGAGI (reference sequence). The CDR3 DNA follows: TGTGCCAGCAGTTACCCCACGGACGCTAACTATGGCTACACCTTC. Its protein product is CASSYPTDANYGYTF.

This clone was seen just once. The V call is TRBV5-4, the J call TRBJ2-1; TRBD2 agrees at 11 bases. Looked up from germline, CDR1 is SGHNT and CDR2 is YYREEE (reference sequence). The CDR3 runs to 15 residues. V lost 3 bases to trimming and J lost 4 bases; unmatched junction nucleotides: 3. Here the CDR3 DNA reads TGTGCCAGCAGCTCCGGGACTAGCGGTTACAATGAGCAGTTCTTC. This translates into CASSSGTSGYNEQFF.

This clone was picked up one time. This CDR3 reads CASSPNPQVMREQYF. CDR3 sequence (DNA): TGTGCCAGCTCACCAAACCCCCAGGTAATGAGAGAGCAGTACTTC. The chain is built from TRBV18 and TRBJ2-7; D remains ambiguous. Germline V CDR1 and CDR2: KGHSH, LQKENI. The CDR3 length is 15 residues. The V end was cut by 2 bases, the J end by 7 bases, with 18 bases between.

By sample share, this clone is medium-sized. This chain joins TRBV9 and TRBJ2-5; TRBD2 agrees at 15 bases. This CDR3 contains 15 residues. CDR1 and CDR2 from the germline V gene are SGDLS and YYNGEE. V lost 5 bases to trimming and J lost 4 bases; unmatched junction nucleotides: 3. CDR3 region: CASSGTSGRRETQYF. DNA of the CDR3: TGTGCCAGCAGTGGGACTAGCGGGAGGCGAGAGACCCAGTACTTC.